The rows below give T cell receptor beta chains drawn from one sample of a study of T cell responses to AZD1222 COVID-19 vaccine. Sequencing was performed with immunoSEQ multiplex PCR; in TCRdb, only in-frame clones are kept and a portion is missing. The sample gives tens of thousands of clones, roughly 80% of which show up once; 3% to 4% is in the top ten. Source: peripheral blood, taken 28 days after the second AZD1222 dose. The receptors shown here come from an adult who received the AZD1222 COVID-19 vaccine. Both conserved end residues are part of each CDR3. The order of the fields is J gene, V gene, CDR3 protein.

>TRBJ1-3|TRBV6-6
CASTPGGGGNTIYF
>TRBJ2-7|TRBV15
CATSRDLPGSGNLRYEQYF
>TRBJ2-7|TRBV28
CASSLSWAPYEQYF
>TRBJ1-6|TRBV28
CASRPDRGNSPLHF
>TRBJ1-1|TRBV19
CASSPVGKVVAEAFF
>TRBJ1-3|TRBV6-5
CASRPSPSPGNTIYF
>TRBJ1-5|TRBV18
CASSPLEDNQPQHF
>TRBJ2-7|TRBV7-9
CASSSSRDVDEQYF
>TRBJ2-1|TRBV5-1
CASSLVWDSSYNEQFF
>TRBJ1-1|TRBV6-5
CASSYSARRDTEAFF
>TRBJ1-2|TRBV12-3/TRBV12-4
CASSLRTAYGYTF
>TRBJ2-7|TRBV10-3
CAISEGAGDREQYF
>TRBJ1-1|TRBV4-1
CASSQDRGKAEAFF
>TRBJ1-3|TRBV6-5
CASSKGRTGNTIYF
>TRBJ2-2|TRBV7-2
CASSGGLAGQGELFF
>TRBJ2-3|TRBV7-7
CASSQGGSTDTQYF
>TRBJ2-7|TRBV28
CASEGQGKYEQYF
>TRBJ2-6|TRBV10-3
CAITSGQPGANVLTF
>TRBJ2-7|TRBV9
CASSAGGQGDGEQYF
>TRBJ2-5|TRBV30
CAWSPRNMGTQYF
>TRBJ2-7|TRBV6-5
CASSYRTGGSYEQYF
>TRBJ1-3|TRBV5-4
CASSLEQSSGNTIYF
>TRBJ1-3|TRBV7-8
CASSLGHGNTIYF
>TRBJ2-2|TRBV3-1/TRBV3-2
CASSQQKKAGGLGELFF
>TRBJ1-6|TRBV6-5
CASSITGTSHSPLHF
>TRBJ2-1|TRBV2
CASSSSSHNEQFF